The rows below give T cell receptor beta chains drawn from one sample of a study of blood T cell repertoires in COVID-19. Produced via immunoSEQ multiplex PCR; TCRdb's table is partial and in-frame only. The repertoire holds tens of thousands of clones, with about four fifths as singletons. Sequenced input: peripheral blood. These receptors all come from an older woman with acute or convalescent COVID-19. The CDR3 runs from the conserved cysteine through the conserved F or W. The D gene is left open where the match is weak. Expanded clones are given a class, and other clones once, few, many or no size at all.

clone_size d_call j_call v_call cdr3_aa cdr3_nt
once TRBD2 TRBJ2-3 TRBV29-1 CSVGRTSGTSRGRRTDTQYF TGCAGCGTGGGGAGGACTAGCGGGACTTCCCGGGGGAGACGCACAGATACGCAGTATTTT
- TRBD1 TRBJ2-7 TRBV30 CAWSGRQGVSLAVPYEQYF TGTGCCTGGAGTGGACGACAGGGGGTTAGTTTAGCGGTTCCCTACGAGCAGTACTTC
once TRBD2 TRBJ2-7 TRBV28 CASSPGTSGLEQYF TGTGCCAGCAGTCCAGGGACTAGCGGCCTCGAGCAGTACTTC
once - TRBJ1-1 TRBV4-2 CASSQAPRAGNTEAFF TGTGCCAGCAGCCAAGCCCCCCGGGCGGGAAACACTGAAGCTTTCTTT
- - TRBJ1-2 TRBV10-3 CAISESGDRYGYTF TGTGCCATCAGTGAGTCAGGTGACAGGTATGGCTACACCTTC
- TRBD2 TRBJ2-7 TRBV5-4 CASSFASGRYQSMAYEQYF TGTGCCAGCAGCTTCGCTAGCGGGAGGTACCAATCAATGGCCTACGAGCAGTACTTC
- TRBD1 TRBJ1-5 TRBV10-3 CAIGTGGNQPQHF TGTGCCATCGGGACAGGAGGCAATCAGCCCCAGCATTTT
few - TRBJ1-5 TRBV9 CASSSWSSGQPQHF TGTGCCAGCAGCTCCTGGTCGTCGGGGCAGCCCCAGCATTTT
- - TRBJ2-2 TRBV12-1 CASSNPPGTSGEGNTGELFF TGTGCCAGCAGCAATCCTCCCGGGACTAGCGGGGAGGGGAACACCGGGGAGCTGTTTTTT
few TRBD2 TRBJ2-2 TRBV5-1 CASSPSGSRGSGELFF TGCGCCAGCAGCCCTAGCGGGAGTAGGGGCTCCGGGGAGCTGTTTTTT
- - TRBJ1-5 TRBV27 CASSLRTANQPQHF TGTGCCAGCAGTTTGAGGACAGCCAATCAGCCCCAGCATTTT
- TRBD2 TRBJ2-7 TRBV7-3 CASSLTSGSGEQYF TGTGCCAGCAGCTTAACTAGCGGGAGCGGAGAGCAGTACTTC
- TRBD1 TRBJ2-7 TRBV28 CASSLPGGSYEQYF TGTGCCAGCAGTCTGCCAGGGGGCTCCTACGAGCAGTACTTC
- - TRBJ2-7 TRBV6-5 CASSYSNAGLYEQYF TGTGCCAGCAGTTACTCGAATGCGGGGTTGTACGAGCAGTACTTC
- - TRBJ2-1 TRBV7-9 CASSLVVSEQFF TGTGCCAGCAGCTTAGTAGTGTCTGAGCAGTTCTTC
- TRBD1 TRBJ2-4 TRBV6-5 CASSQGDIAKNIQYF TGTGCCAGCAGCCAGGGGGATATAGCCAAAAACATTCAGTACTTC
- - TRBJ1-1 TRBV28 CASSLGRVRRTEAFF TGTGCCAGCAGTTTAGGGAGGGTAAGACGGACTGAAGCTTTCTTT
- - TRBJ2-4 TRBV21-1 CASSKVQRGNIQYF TGTGCCAGCAGCAAAGTACAAAGGGGCAACATTCAGTACTTC
- TRBD1 TRBJ2-5 TRBV11-2 CASSLRTGYQETQYF TGTGCCAGCAGCTTAAGGACAGGTTACCAAGAGACCCAGTACTTC
- TRBD1 TRBJ2-1 TRBV30 CAWSVLPTGTDEQFF TGTGCCTGGAGTGTGTTACCGACAGGGACGGATGAGCAGTTCTTC
- TRBD2 TRBJ2-1 TRBV27 CASSRLAGSSYNEQFF TGTGCCAGCAGTCGACTAGCGGGGAGCTCCTACAATGAGCAGTTCTTC
- TRBD2 TRBJ2-3 TRBV28 CASSDLAGVTDTQYF TGTGCCAGCAGTGACCTAGCGGGAGTGACAGATACGCAGTATTTT
- TRBD1 TRBJ1-2 TRBV11-3 CASSLLRDREVLLEYGYTF TGTGCCAGCAGCTTACTCCGGGACAGGGAAGTTCTGCTTGAATATGGCTACACCTTC
- - TRBJ1-1 TRBV20-1 CSAGVNTEAFF TGCAGTGCCGGGGTTAACACTGAAGCTTTCTTT
- - TRBJ2-5 TRBV3-1/TRBV3-2 CASSEGFRETQYF TGTGCCAGCAGCGAGGGATTTAGGGAGACCCAGTACTTC
- TRBD1 TRBJ1-2 TRBV5-6 CASSHRTGIVYGYTF TGTGCCAGCAGTCACCGGACAGGGATTGTTTATGGCTACACCTTC
- - TRBJ2-2 TRBV4-1 CASSQAPPGQRTGELFF TGCGCCAGCAGCCAAGCCCCCCCGGGACAAAGGACCGGGGAGCTGTTTTTT
- TRBD2 TRBJ2-7 TRBV2 CASRLAGFWYEQYF TGTGCCAGCAGACTAGCGGGATTTTGGTACGAGCAGTACTTC
few TRBD2 TRBJ2-1 TRBV3-1/TRBV3-2 CASSQVGTRGEQFF TGTGCCAGCAGTCAGGTGGGGACTAGAGGTGAGCAGTTCTTC
- - TRBJ2-7 TRBV11-3 CAFKGGEQYF TGTGCCTTCAAAGGGGGCGAGCAGTACTTC
- - TRBJ1-2 TRBV5-1 CASSWLDTTYGYTF TGCGCCAGCAGCTGGTTAGACACCACCTATGGCTACACCTTC
- - TRBJ2-1 TRBV27 CASTWDSGYNEQFF TGTGCCAGCACCTGGGACTCGGGTTACAATGAGCAGTTCTTC
- TRBD2 TRBJ2-5 TRBV4-1 CASSQVAGGGGQETQYF TGCGCCAGCAGCCAAGTGGCGGGGGGGGGAGGGCAAGAGACCCAGTACTTC
- TRBD1 TRBJ1-3 TRBV3-1/TRBV3-2 CASSRSMDRHGNTIYF TGTGCCAGCAGCCGCTCAATGGACAGGCATGGAAACACCATATATTTT
- - TRBJ2-3 TRBV10-3 CAISESVTTSSTDTQYF TGTGCCATCAGTGAGTCGGTGACAACTTCTAGCACAGATACGCAGTATTTT
- - TRBJ2-3 TRBV28 CASSFWGAGDTQYF TGTGCCAGCAGTTTTTGGGGAGCGGGTGATACGCAGTATTTT